This is a list of T cell receptor beta chains from one sample in a study of vaccination effects on CD4 cells after COVID-19. Which antigens these TCRs recognize remains unknown. The data were produced by immunoSEQ multiplex PCR, yet TCRdb's version contains in-frame clones alone and is incomplete. The sample includes roughly 59,000 clones, about 73% seen only once; the top ten take roughly 2%. The sequencing here drew on CD4+ T cells from PBMCs cultured with HCoV-OC43 spike peptides, taken after COVID-19 vaccination. These receptors were collected from a human donor who received a COVID-19 vaccine. The CDR3 runs from the conserved cysteine through the conserved F or W. A D gene is named only where the DNA matches it firmly. Clone size is given for some rows only: seen once, a few or many times, or a class if the clone is expanded.

>NA|TRBJ2-2|TRBD1|TRBV6-6
TGTGCCAGCACCCTCCGACAGGGGGACACCGGGGAGCTGTTTTTT
CASTLRQGDTGELFF
>NA|TRBJ2-1|NA|TRBV18
TGTGCCAGCTCACCACAACTCATAGCAAAGACAGACAATGAGCAGTTCTTC
CASSPQLIAKTDNEQFF
>few|TRBJ2-2|NA|TRBV2
TGTGCCAGCAGTGATCTGCGTAGCACCGGGGAGCTGTTTTTT
CASSDLRSTGELFF
>NA|TRBJ1-2|NA|TRBV6-6
TGTGCCAGCAGTTACTCCGGGGAGGTGAGCCGCTATGGCTACACCTTC
CASSYSGEVSRYGYTF
>NA|TRBJ2-5|NA|TRBV7-2
TGTGCCAGCAGCTTAGCCGGGGCGGGGGAGACCCAGTACTTC
CASSLAGAGETQYF
>NA|TRBJ2-6|NA|TRBV12-5
TGTGCTAGTGGTTCCCGTATTACGACCCCAAGCTCTGGGGCCAACGTCCTGACTTTC
CASGSRITTPSSGANVLTF
>NA|TRBJ2-1|TRBD1|TRBV2
TGTGCCAGCAGTCCTGGGGGACAGGGGCGCTACAATGAGCAGTTCTTC
CASSPGGQGRYNEQFF
>NA|TRBJ1-1|TRBD1|TRBV5-1
TGCGCCAGCAGCACGGGACAGGGACGGAACACTGAAGCTTTCTTT
CASSTGQGRNTEAFF
>NA|TRBJ2-3|TRBD2|TRBV11-1
TGTGCCAGCAGCTATAGCGGGGGCATAACAGATACGCAGTATTTT
CASSYSGGITDTQYF
>NA|TRBJ1-6|NA|TRBV7-2
TGTGCCAGCAGCTTACAACAGGGAAATTCACCCCTCCACTTT
CASSLQQGNSPLHF
>few|TRBJ1-1|NA|TRBV5-1
TGCGCCAGCAGCGCTGGAGTGAACACTGAAGCTTTCTTT
CASSAGVNTEAFF
>NA|TRBJ1-6|NA|TRBV6-5
TGTGCCAGCAGTTACGACCTGGTAAATTCACCCCTCCACTTT
CASSYDLVNSPLHF
>NA|TRBJ1-2|TRBD1|TRBV5-4
TGTGCCAGCAGCGGCGCCGGGACAGCTAACTATGGCTACACCTTC
CASSGAGTANYGYTF
>NA|TRBJ2-1|TRBD2|TRBV24-1
TGTGCCACCAGTGACTTCGGACTAGCGGGTAACAATGAGCAGTTCTTC
CATSDFGLAGNNEQFF
>NA|TRBJ1-6|NA|TRBV3-1/TRBV3-2
TGTGCCAGCAGTCCGGACAGTGGTTATTCACCCCTCCACTTT
CASSPDSGYSPLHF
>NA|TRBJ2-4|NA|TRBV5-5
TGTGCCAGCAGCTTGGAGGGGGGAATAGCCAAAAACATTCAGTACTTC
CASSLEGGIAKNIQYF
>NA|TRBJ2-3|NA|TRBV7-3
TGTGCCAGCAGCTTAAACGGGTTGGCAGATACGCAGTATTTT
CASSLNGLADTQYF
>NA|TRBJ2-2|NA|TRBV7-3
TGTGCCAGCAGCTTAAGAGGACAGACCAACACCGGGGAGCTGTTTTTT
CASSLRGQTNTGELFF
>NA|TRBJ2-5|NA|TRBV4-1
TGCGCCAGCAGCTACCGGGACATACAAGAGACCCAGTACTTC
CASSYRDIQETQYF
>few|TRBJ1-5|NA|TRBV7-3
TGTGCCAGCAGCTCCCCAGACGGAAGTCAGCCCCAGCATTTT
CASSSPDGSQPQHF
>NA|TRBJ2-5|TRBD1|TRBV27
TGTGCCAGCAGCCGTAGACAGGGGGCCGGGGAGACCCAGTACTTC
CASSRRQGAGETQYF
>NA|TRBJ2-2|NA|TRBV3-1/TRBV3-2
TGTGCCAGCAGCCAAAACACCGGGGAGCTGTTTTTT
CASSQNTGELFF
>NA|TRBJ1-6|NA|TRBV9
TGTGCCAGCAGCGTAGGACCGGGAAATAATTCACCCCTCCACTTT
CASSVGPGNNSPLHF
>NA|TRBJ1-3|NA|TRBV5-1
TGCGCCAGCAGCTTGGACGGAAGGGAAGACACCATATATTTT
CASSLDGREDTIYF
>NA|TRBJ2-1|NA|TRBV2
TGTGCCAGCAGTGAGACGCTAGGTAGATACAATGAGCAGTTCTTC
CASSETLGRYNEQFF
>once|TRBJ2-1|NA|TRBV24-1
TGTGCCACCAGTGACAGCAGGGGCCCCCCCTACAATGAGCAGTTCTTC
CATSDSRGPPYNEQFF
>NA|TRBJ2-1|NA|TRBV24-1
TGTGCCACCTCTAATCCCGGGACCCCAGGCAATGAGCAGTTCTTC
CATSNPGTPGNEQFF
>NA|TRBJ1-2|NA|TRBV24-1
TGTGCCACCAGTGATAGCAGACGAGGGGCTTCAGACTATGGCTACACCTTC
CATSDSRRGASDYGYTF
>NA|TRBJ2-1|NA|TRBV10-2
TGCGCCAGCAAGGCGGCGTCCTACAATGAGCAGTTCTTC
CASKAASYNEQFF
>NA|TRBJ2-3|NA|TRBV5-1
TGCGCCAGCAGCTTGGTATCCGGAACAGATACGCAGTATTTT
CASSLVSGTDTQYF
>NA|TRBJ2-5|NA|TRBV6-4
TGTGCCAGCAGTGTGGGATACGGGGAGACCCAGTACTTC
CASSVGYGETQYF
>NA|TRBJ2-3|NA|TRBV7-8
TGTGCCAGCAGCTGGACAGCAGATACGCAGTATTTT
CASSWTADTQYF
>NA|TRBJ2-5|NA|TRBV6-2/TRBV6-3
TGTGCCAGCAGTTACGGCTCCCGAAGGGAGACCCAGTACTTC
CASSYGSRRETQYF